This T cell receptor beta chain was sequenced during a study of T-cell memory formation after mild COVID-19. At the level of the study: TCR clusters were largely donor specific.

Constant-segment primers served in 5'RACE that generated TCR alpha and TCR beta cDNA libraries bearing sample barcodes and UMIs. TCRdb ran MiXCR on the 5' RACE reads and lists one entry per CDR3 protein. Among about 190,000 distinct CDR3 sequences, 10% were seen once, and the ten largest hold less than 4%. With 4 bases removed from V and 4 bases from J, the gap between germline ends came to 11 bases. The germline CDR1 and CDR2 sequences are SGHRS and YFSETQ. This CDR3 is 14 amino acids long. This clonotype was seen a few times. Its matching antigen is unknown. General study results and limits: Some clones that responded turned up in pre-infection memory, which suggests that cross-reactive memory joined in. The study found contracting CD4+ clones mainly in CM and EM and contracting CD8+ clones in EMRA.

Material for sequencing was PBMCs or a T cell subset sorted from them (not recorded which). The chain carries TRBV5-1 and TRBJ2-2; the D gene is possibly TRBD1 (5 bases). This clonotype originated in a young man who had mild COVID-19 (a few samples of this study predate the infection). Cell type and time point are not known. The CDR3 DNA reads TGCGCCAGCAGCGAGGACACGACCACCGGGGAGCTGTTTTTT. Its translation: CASSEDTTTGELFF. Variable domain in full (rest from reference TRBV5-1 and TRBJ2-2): KAGVTQTPRYLIKTRGQQVTLSCSPISGHRSVSWYQQTPGQGLQFLFEYFSETQRNKGNFPGRFSGRQFSNSRSEMNVSTLELGDSALYLCASSEDTTTGELFFGEGSRLTVL.